The present T cell receptor beta chain was sequenced within a study of blood T cell repertoires in COVID-19. In the study overall: Donors in the United States, Italy and Spain gave samples during acute or convalescent COVID-19. From T cells, B-cell-depleted T cells, or PBMCs came the material, which was cDNA or gDNA.

How the authors handled the data: Quantification of nucleated cells was approximated via reference gene primer amplification. Some clones are missing from TCRdb's copy, which holds only in-frame ones; the method was immunoSEQ multiplex PCR. The D gene and trimming were derived from the DNA, and the V and J assignments and clone size from that table. This sample yields around 250,000 clones, of which over 70% are seen a single time; more than 6.5% belongs to the top ten. Germline values: CDR1 GTSNPN, CDR2 SVGIG (reference sequence). The CDR3 has 13 amino acids. V lost 4 bases and J 5 bases, leaving 11 bases between the germline ends. This clone was seen only a few times.

This TCR derives from a man aged 40-49 years with active or convalescent COVID-19. This chain links TRBV30 with TRBJ2-2; D may be TRBD2 (5 bases). Sequencing was performed on peripheral blood. In nucleotides, the CDR3 is TGTGCCTGGACCGGGATGGGTACCGGGGAGCTGTTTTTT. This encodes CAWTGMGTGELFF.